There are a few counts of the clone carrying this T cell receptor (beta chain). The germline gives CDR1 MNHNY, CDR2 SVGAGI (reference sequence). This CDR3 has 12 residues. Trimming took off 6 bases at V and 8 bases at J, with 10 bases between the two ends. One entry per CDR3 protein results from TCRdb running MiXCR on the 5' RACE reads. The data contain hundreds of thousands of distinct CDR3 sequences, around 30% of them singletons. This entry belongs to a study of T-cell memory formation after mild COVID-19. V and J are TRBV6-6 and TRBJ1-4, with TRBD1 as a possible D gene (5 bases). The clonotype comes from an adult woman who had mild COVID-19 (a few samples of this study predate the infection). Cell type and time point are not known. Sequenced input: PBMCs or a T cell subset sorted from them (not recorded which). CDR3 DNA: TGTGCCAGCAGAGCCGGGGGGGAAAAACTGTTTTTT. It yields the protein CASRAGGEKLFF.